This T cell receptor (beta chain) was profiled in a study of CD8 T cells in Susac syndrome. This CDR3 has 11 residues. The ends were cut back, 7 bases at V and 9 bases at J, with 10 bases in the middle. The V gene's germline CDR1 is MNHEY and CDR2 SMNVEV (reference sequence). CD8+ and CD4+ blood T cells underwent TCR beta sequencing. RNA, at about 0.45 to 1 ug, was reverse transcribed with random hexamers. Multiplex immunoSEQ PCR targeted 54 Vbeta and 13 Jbeta TCR beta segments. TCRdb re-derived calls from the immunoSEQ multiplex PCR reads in MiXCR, one entry per CDR3 protein. The data contain fewer than 85,000 distinct CDR3 sequences, approximately 94% of them seen just once; the ten biggest clones take up about 0.5%. Study-level findings and limits: Susac-specific public clones found in total CD8+ repertoires numbered sixteen, and those in CD8+ TEMRA repertoires numbered five. Clonal expansion was present among Susac CD8+ cells. This expansion reached its peak in TEMRA cells and in active patients.

On this clonotype: Its antigen is currently unknown.

This TCR came from a human donor with Susac syndrome. The sample taken for sequencing was CD8+ T cells from PBMCs. The rearrangement links TRBV27 to TRBJ2-1; D perhaps matches TRBD2 (5 bases). This chain's CDR3 is CASTGKGEQFF. As DNA, the CDR3 is TGTGCCAGCACCGGGAAGGGTGAGCAGTTCTTC.